Sequencing of this T cell receptor (delta chain) was carried out in a study of gamma-delta T cells after stem cell transplantation. About this clone itself: A single base separates this from a much larger clone, so it may be a read error. Other DNA sequences in the same sample also yield this CDR3.

TCRdb reanalyzed the RT-PCR reads using CATT. The repertoire holds over a thousand delta-chain clones, with approximately 1.8% as singletons. This clonotype was obtained from a human donor. It is not recorded whose cells these are; they may come from a transplant donor. The specimen sequenced was gamma-delta T cells.

The CDR3 sequence is CACDPLTGGYTDKLIF. Here the CDR3 DNA reads TGTGCTTGTGACCCCTTGACTGGGGGATACACCGATAAACTCATCTTT. The chain carries TRDV2 and TRDJ1; 10 positions match TRDD3. The CDR3 spans 16 residues. CDR1 GEAIGNYY and CDR2 EKD come from the germline V gene.